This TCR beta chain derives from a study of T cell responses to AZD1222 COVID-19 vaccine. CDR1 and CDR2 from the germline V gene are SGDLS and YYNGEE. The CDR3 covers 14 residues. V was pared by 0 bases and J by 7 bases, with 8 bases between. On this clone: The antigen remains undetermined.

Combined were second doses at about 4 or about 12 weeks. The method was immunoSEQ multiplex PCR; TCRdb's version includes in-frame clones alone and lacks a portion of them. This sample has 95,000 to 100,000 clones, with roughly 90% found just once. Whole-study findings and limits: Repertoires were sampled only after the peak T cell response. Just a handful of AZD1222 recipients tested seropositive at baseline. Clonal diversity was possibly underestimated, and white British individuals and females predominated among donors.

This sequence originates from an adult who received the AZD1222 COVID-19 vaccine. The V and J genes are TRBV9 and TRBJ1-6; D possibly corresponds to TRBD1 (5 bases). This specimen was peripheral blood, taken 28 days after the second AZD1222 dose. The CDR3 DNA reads TGTGCCAGCAGCGTAGACGACAGCAATTCACCCCTCCACTTT. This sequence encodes CASSVDDSNSPLHF.